This T cell receptor (beta chain) was sequenced in a study of blood T cell repertoires in COVID-19 (dated by TCRdb to the early 2020s). At the level of the whole study: The collaborator samples originated in the United States, Italy and Spain and spanned the acute and convalescent phases of COVID-19. The repertoires were released in a freely available public database meant as a resource for research on the immune response to SARS-CoV-2. The material from the prospective study consisted of cDNA or gDNA derived from T cells, B-cell-depleted T cells, or PBMCs. Where available, HLA class I and class II types were obtained from metadata supplied by the sample provider rather than from assay-based typing. Samples came from the ongoing ImmuneRACE study (first 160 participants) plus 1,254 subjects from 6 global collaborators. Subjects who had been exposed to COVID-19, were actively infected with it, or had recovered from it provided the deeply sampled blood TCRbeta repertoires that made up the dataset. Sample metadata almost always included a de-identified subject ID, COVID-19 status, age in years and sex. What the research found in general, with its limitations: The amount of clinical and demographic metadata varied by source and participant and was provided uncurated.

Collaborating institutions collected whole blood in K2EDTA tubes following their own protocols. For TCRbeta analysis, collaborators shipped samples in one of three forms: frozen whole blood, isolated PBMCs, or DNA extracted from either of those sample types. Trimming costs V 0 bases and J 4 bases, and their ends lie 24 bases apart. The CDR3 goes from the cysteine to the phenylalanine over 19 residues. Only the CDR3 portion is preserved as DNA: 57 bases, with reading frame beginning at the first base. Based on the germline V gene, the CDR1 and CDR2 sequences are MGHRA and YSYEKL. Worth noting for this clone: Which antigen it targets is not known. No base quality values were provided; no much bigger clone lies one nucleotide off.

The immunoSEQ Assay, a bias-controlled multiplex PCR, was used to amplify TCRbeta CDR3 regions from genomic DNA. In the paper's pipeline: The number of nucleated cells in each sample was estimated from the amplification of reference gene primers within the assay. To quantify the absolute abundance of each unique TCRbeta CDR3 rearrangement, sequence reads were collapsed and filtered. For each sample, productive Simpson clonality was calculated as the square root of Simpson's diversity index across productive rearrangements. Imported from immuneACCESS, the table was reduced by TCRdb to in-frame sequences with V and J called. These copies leave out some clones; in studies compared against another copy, an unresolved V gene accounts for under half, and the cause of the remainder is not known. V and J calls and clone size are given by that table; D and trimming were obtained from the DNA. Within this sample are 150,000 to 200,000 clones, with around 87% of them counted one time only. The leading ten clones occupy about 2.7% of the sample.

This clonotype was obtained from a man aged 35 to 55 with active or convalescent COVID-19. The chain couples TRBV4-1 to TRBJ1-2, with TRBD1 as a weak D call on 6 bases. The sequenced sample consisted of peripheral blood. At the DNA level, the sequence is TGCGCCAGCAGCCAAGATCGTCAGGGAGGGGGTAAAGGACGCTATGGCTACACCTTC. This codes for CASSQDRQGGGKGRYGYTF.